Detailed here is one TCR beta chain. The CDR3 ends on some other residue instead of the conserved phenylalanine or tryptophan, so this is likely a read error. These data belong to a study of tumor-infiltrating lymphocytes in primary liver carcinoma. Study background: Staging placed the tumors at T1-T3 N0M0, and they measured about 4 to 11 cm across.

The CDR3 loop spans 14 amino acids. CDR1 and CDR2 (germline): MNHEY, SVGEGT. Total RNA (around 500 ng) served as template for TCR beta cDNA synthesis primed by a constant-region primer. Three nested multiplex PCR rounds, a slightly modified ARM-PCR, produced the libraries for TCR beta. Primers for the first two PCR rounds were TRBV1-TRBV30 forward primers and a C-beta reverse primer (about 11 cycles per round). In TCRdb, the multiplex PCR reads were re-called with MiXCR into one record per CDR3 protein. The sample lists some 120,000 distinct CDR3 sequences; around 62% were seen once. Scientists recovered RNA and DNA together from roughly 20-30 mg of unsorted bulk tissue.

The source material was liver tumor tissue from sampling region 1. Documented subset: tumor region T1, superior pole. The receptor was isolated from a woman aged 55-70 years with primary liver carcinoma and hepatitis B virus infection. V usage is TRBV6-2 or TRBV6-3 and J usage is TRBJ2-6, with TRBD1 identical over 8 bases. The CDR3 spells CAIPGGSGANVLTI. The CDR3 nucleotides read TGTGCCATCCCAGGGGGCTCTGGGGCTAACGTCCTGACTATC.